This TCR beta chain stems from a study of blood T cell repertoires in COVID-19. Study-level background: Acute and convalescent COVID-19 samples came from the United States, Italy and Spain. Sample material is recorded as cDNA or gDNA derived from T cells, B-cell-depleted T cells, or PBMCs.

Germline loops: CDR1 SGHTA, CDR2 FQGNSA. This CDR3 has 13 amino acids. Between the trimmed V and J ends, which lost 4 bases and 1 base, there was a span of 6 bases. In the source study's methods: Scientists estimated how many nucleated cells there were by amplifying reference gene primers. Clones were read by immunoSEQ multiplex PCR, and TCRdb kept only the in-frame ones, dropping some. That table furnishes V, J and clone size, whereas the DNA furnished D and trimming. The top ten clones hold approximately 7.6% of a sample with 200,000 to 300,000 clones, 87% of them seen once. The sequenced sample consisted of peripheral blood. The sequence came from a man aged 55 to 70 who had recovered from COVID-19. V usage is TRBV7-2 and J usage is TRBJ2-3, with D perhaps TRBD1 (5 bases). DNA of the CDR3: TGTGCCAGCAGCTCGACAGGCACAGATACGCAGTATTTT. Translating it yields CASSSTGTDTQYF.